These 11 T cell receptor beta chains were all obtained from the same sample, sequenced in a study of PD-L1 blockade in urothelial cancer. TCRdb's copy holds only in-frame clones and misses some; the assay was immunoSEQ multiplex PCR. The table includes 38,000 or so clones, about 83% detected once. Here the sequenced sample was PBMCs, taken around atezolizumab (anti-PD-L1) treatment. The source of these receptors is a man aged 60 to 69 with urothelial cancer.

This chain's CDR3 is CASSQDTYGEQFF. The CDR3 DNA sequence: TGTGCCAGCAGCCAAGATACGTACGGTGAGCAGTTCTTC. The chain uses TRBV4-2 and TRBJ2-1, with D unclear. Per the germline V gene, CDR1 is LGHNA and CDR2 is YNFKEQ. The CDR3 is 13 residues long. Deletions cut 0 bases from V and 9 bases from J, with 9 bases between.

The chain has TRBV29-1 and TRBJ1-1; no clear D gene. Germline V gene sequence: CDR1 SQVTM, CDR2 ANQGSEA. The CDR3 runs to 14 residues. V was pared by 6 bases and J by 10 bases, with 24 bases between. The CDR3 sequence is CSVVAPGVRAGAFF. The CDR3 nucleotides read TGCAGCGTCGTCGCGCCGGGAGTCCGTGCGGGAGCTTTCTTT.

About this clone itself: The missing conserved phenylalanine or tryptophan at the end of this CDR3 makes a read error likely. The rearrangement uses TRBV6-1 and TRBJ1-1; TRBD1 matches at 7 bases. The length of the CDR3 is 15 residues. The germline V gene encodes CDR1 MNHNS and CDR2 SASEGT. V was clipped by 6 bases and J by 1 base; unmatched bases: 8. The DNA of the CDR3 is TGTGCCAGCAGGGAACAGGGGAGACCGAACACTGAAGCTTTCCTT. Its translation: CASREQGRPNTEAFL.

This chain joins TRBV5-6 and TRBJ1-1, with 8 bases aligning to TRBD1. The CDR3 contains 16 residues. Germline V gene lookup returns CDR1 SGHDT and CDR2 YYEEEE. Unmatched junction bases numbered 10, after V lost 2 bases and J lost 4 bases. CDR3 coding DNA: TGTGCCAGCAGCTTTGATGCAGGGGGCAAGGGCACTGAAGCTTTCTTT. Protein: CASSFDAGGKGTEAFF.

This clone is a singleton in its sample. The chain uses TRBV7-9 and TRBJ2-1, with 10 nucleotides matching TRBD2. CDR3 length: 18 amino acids. Germline CDR1 is SEHNR and CDR2 is FQNEAQ (reference sequence). Unmatched junction bases numbered 12, after V lost 6 bases and J lost 1 base. In DNA, the CDR3 is TGTGCCAGCAGGGGAAGCGGGAGGGCCTCAATTTCCTACAATGAGCAGTTCTTC. Its protein product is CASRGSGRASISYNEQFF.

The chain links TRBV7-9 to TRBJ1-1; D remains ambiguous. Germline assignment: CDR1 SEHNR and CDR2 FQNEAQ (reference sequence). Trimming took 2 bases from V and 1 from J, leaving 8 bases between them. The CDR3 sequence is 14 residues long. The CDR3 sequence is CASSLTAGNTEAFF. CDR3 bases: TGTGCCAGCAGCTTAACGGCGGGGAACACTGAAGCTTTCTTT.

This chain uses TRBV10-3 with TRBJ2-1; 10 bases fit TRBD1. The CDR3 is 13 amino acids. V dropped 10 bases and J dropped 8; count of bases not matched to a gene: 8. Looked up from germline, CDR1 is ENHRY and CDR2 is SYGVKD. The CDR3 here is CATQRQGAYEQFF. CDR3 sequence (DNA): TGTGCCACCCAAAGACAGGGGGCTTATGAGCAGTTCTTC.

The chain has TRBV6-5 and TRBJ1-2; maybe TRBD1 (6 bases). The CDR3 runs to 13 residues. Germline lookup yields CDR1 MNHEY and CDR2 SVGAGI. Between the trimmed V and J ends, which lost 11 bases and 4 bases, there was a span of 17 bases. As DNA, the CDR3 is TGTGCCTCCCGGGACACTCGCTCCTATGGCTACACCTTC. It specifies CASRDTRSYGYTF.

CDR3 nucleotide sequence: TGTGCCAGCAGCTTGAGTCCAGGGGAGCAGTACTTC. It is translated as CASSLSPGEQYF. The J gene is TRBJ2-7, the V gene TRBV7-9; D might be TRBD1 (5 bases). V was shortened by 3 bases and J by 7 bases, with 10 bases between the two germline ends. Germline loops: CDR1 SEHNR, CDR2 FQNEAQ (reference sequence). This CDR3 is 12 amino acids long.

The chain couples TRBV18 to TRBJ2-7; D is perhaps TRBD2 (5 bases). The CDR3 is 16 amino acids. The V and J ends lost 3 bases and 0 bases respectively, with 15 bases between them. Germline values: CDR1 KGHSH, CDR2 LQKENI. Written as DNA, the CDR3 is TGTGCCAGCTCACCTATCCCGGGTAGCGCCTCCTACGAGCAGTACTTC. It yields the protein CASSPIPGSASYEQYF.

The V gene is TRBV18, the J gene TRBJ2-2; tentatively, D is TRBD2 (5 bases). This CDR3 is built from 14 residues. Germline V gene sequence: CDR1 KGHSH, CDR2 LQKENI. Trimming took 4 bases from V and 4 from J, leaving 10 bases between them. CDR3 region: CASSLTRSTGELFF. For the CDR3, the DNA is TGTGCCAGCTCACTTACTAGAAGCACCGGGGAGCTGTTTTTT.